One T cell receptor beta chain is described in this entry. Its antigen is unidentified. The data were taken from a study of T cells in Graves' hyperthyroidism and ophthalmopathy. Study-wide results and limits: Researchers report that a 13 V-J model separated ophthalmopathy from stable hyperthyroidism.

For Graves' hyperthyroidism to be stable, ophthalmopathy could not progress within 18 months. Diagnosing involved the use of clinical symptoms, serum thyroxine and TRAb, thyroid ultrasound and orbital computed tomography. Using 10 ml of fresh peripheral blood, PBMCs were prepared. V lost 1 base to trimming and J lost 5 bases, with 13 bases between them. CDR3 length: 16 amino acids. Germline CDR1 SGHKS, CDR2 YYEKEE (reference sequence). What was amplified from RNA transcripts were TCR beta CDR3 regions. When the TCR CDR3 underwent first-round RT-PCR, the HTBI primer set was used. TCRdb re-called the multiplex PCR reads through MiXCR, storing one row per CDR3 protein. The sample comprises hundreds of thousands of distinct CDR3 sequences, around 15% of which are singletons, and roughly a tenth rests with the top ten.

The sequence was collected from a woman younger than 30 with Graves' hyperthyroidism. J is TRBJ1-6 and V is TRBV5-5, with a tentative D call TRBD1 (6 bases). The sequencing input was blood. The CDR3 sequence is CASSLYGTKNNSPLHF. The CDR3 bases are TGTGCCAGCAGCTTGTACGGGACAAAAAATAATTCACCCCTCCACTTT.